Below, one TCR beta chain is given with its context. The sample belongs to a study of blood T cell repertoires in COVID-19. Method: immunoSEQ multiplex PCR; TCRdb's copy keeps in-frame clones and lacks some. The table shows about 33,000 clones, with around 90% occurring only once. Trimming removed 0 bases at V and 3 bases at J, with 18 bases between. Germline V gene lookup returns CDR1 SGHAT and CDR2 FQNNGV. CDR3 length: 18 amino acids. Sequenced: peripheral blood. The chain has TRBV11-2 and TRBJ2-1, with a weak D call TRBD2 (7 bases). The TCR was taken from a human donor in a cohort sampled during active COVID-19. The CDR3 DNA reads as TGTGCCAGCAGCTTAGAGGGCGTAGGGGGGGGTTACTACAATGAGCAGTTCTTC. Protein: CASSLEGVGGGYYNEQFF.